This is a list of T cell receptor beta chains from one sample in a study of CD8+CD57+ T cells in acquired aplastic anemia. TCRdb processed the reads anew with MiXCR; each CDR3 protein has one entry. Of about 110,000 distinct CDR3 sequences listed, approximately 49% are singletons. Sequencing was performed on sorted CD4+, CD8+, or CD8+CD57+ T cells (not recorded which) from PBMCs. Receptors were obtained from a human donor in good health, serving as a control. Each CDR3 is given with its conserved first and last residue. Fields, in order: J gene, D gene, clone size, V gene, CDR3 protein, CDR3 DNA. D genes are given only for firm matches. A clone size is listed for some rows: how often the clone was seen (once, few, many), or a class if it is expanded.

TRBJ2-2	TRBD1	many	TRBV30	CAWSWDRGIGELFF	TGTGCCTGGAGTTGGGACAGGGGTATCGGGGAGCTGTTTTTT
TRBJ2-5	-	few	TRBV15	CATSKLGVGRETQYF	TGTGCCACCAGCAAATTGGGGGTCGGGCGAGAGACCCAGTACTTC
TRBJ1-6	-	-	TRBV2	CASSAGLGYSPLHF	TGTGCCAGCAGTGCAGGTCTCGGGTATTCACCCCTCCACTTT
TRBJ2-5	TRBD2	-	TRBV7-2	CASSLERGGIQETQYF	TGTGCCAGCAGCTTAGAGCGGGGGGGCATACAAGAGACCCAGTACTTC
TRBJ2-3	TRBD2	-	TRBV29-1	CSVERGLAGIDTQYF	TGCAGCGTTGAAAGGGGTCTAGCGGGAATAGATACGCAGTATTTT
TRBJ2-1	-	many	TRBV3-1	CASSQASYNEQFF	TGTGCCAGCAGCCAAGCTTCTTACAATGAGCAGTTCTTC
TRBJ1-3	-	few	TRBV25-1	CASSNLISGNTICF	TGCGCCAGCAGTAACCTAATCTCTGGAAACACCATATGTTTT
TRBJ2-7	TRBD1	few	TRBV9	CASSAPGQGAGQYF	TGTGCCAGCAGCGCCCCGGGACAGGGGGCAGGGCAGTACTTC
TRBJ1-6	-	many	TRBV20-1	CSARDPQYPPLHF	TGCAGTGCTAGAGATCCACAGTACCCACCCCTCCACTTT
TRBJ1-1	-	many	TRBV4-3	CASSQGMNTEAFF	TGCGCCAGCAGCCAAGGAATGAACACTGAAGCTTTCTTT
TRBJ2-5	-	-	TRBV20-1	CSARPPEGKTQYF	TGCAGTGCTAGGCCACCTGAGGGAAAGACCCAGTACTTC
TRBJ2-7	-	-	TRBV12-3/TRBV12-4	CASSYRAEQYF	TGTGCCAGCAGTTACCGAGCGGAGCAGTACTTC
TRBJ1-2	TRBD1	many	TRBV19	CASSILGQGLIDGYTF	TGTGCCAGTAGTATCCTGGGACAGGGGCTAATCGATGGCTACACCTTC
TRBJ2-7	-	-	TRBV7-2	CASSLLGIYEQYF	TGTGCCAGCAGCTTGCTAGGGATCTACGAGCAGTACTTC
TRBJ1-6	-	-	TRBV19	CASSSLSRATSPLHF	TGTGCCAGTAGTAGTTTGTCCAGGGCAACTTCACCCCTCCACTTT
TRBJ1-2	TRBD1	-	TRBV10-1	CASSESGQGAEDYGYTF	TGCGCCAGCAGTGAGTCGGGACAGGGGGCTGAAGACTATGGCTACACCTTC
TRBJ2-3	TRBD2	many	TRBV12-3/TRBV12-4	CASSSGLAGYLDTQYF	TGTGCCAGCAGTTCGGGACTAGCGGGGTACTTAGATACGCAGTATTTT
TRBJ2-2	-	-	TRBV5-1	CASGLGDGTGELFF	TGCGCCAGCGGATTGGGGGACGGGACCGGGGAGCTGTTTTTT
TRBJ2-7	-	-	TRBV5-1	CAGSLWTSYEQYF	TGCGCCGGCAGCTTGTGGACCTCCTACGAGCAGTACTTC
TRBJ1-1	-	many	TRBV4-1	CASSQDQAAEAFF	TGCGCCAGCAGCCAAGATCAAGCGGCTGAAGCTTTCTTT
TRBJ1-1	-	many	TRBV2	CASSEGLGSRTEAFF	TGTGCCAGCAGTGAAGGTCTAGGGTCACGGACTGAAGCTTTCTTT
TRBJ2-7	-	few	TRBV15	CATSREGVTYEQYF	TGTGCCACCAGCAGAGAGGGGGTCACCTACGAGCAGTACTTC
TRBJ1-2	-	many	TRBV5-1	CASQPTTGVRYGYTF	TGCGCCAGCCAACCCACAACGGGGGTTAGGTATGGCTACACCTTC
TRBJ2-3	TRBD2	many	TRBV6-4	CASSGSSGGPDTQYF	TGTGCCAGCAGTGGAAGTAGCGGGGGACCAGATACGCAGTATTTT
TRBJ2-2	-	few	TRBV7-2	CASSTGTLRTGELFF	TGTGCCAGCAGCACAGGGACTCTACGGACCGGGGAGCTGTTTTTT
TRBJ1-2	-	-	TRBV19	CASTGVKYGYTF	TGTGCCAGTACGGGAGTGAAGTATGGCTACACCTTC
TRBJ1-2	TRBD1	-	TRBV11-2	CASRNHRDRGGRNYGYTF	TGTGCCAGCAGGAATCACCGGGACAGGGGAGGCCGTAACTATGGCTACACCTTC
TRBJ2-3	TRBD1	many	TRBV29-1	CSVDGTGGTADTQYF	TGCAGCGTTGATGGGACAGGGGGCACCGCAGATACGCAGTATTTT
TRBJ2-7	TRBD1	many	TRBV27	CASSLGQGINEQYF	TGTGCCAGCAGTTTGGGACAGGGGATCAACGAGCAGTACTTC
TRBJ2-7	TRBD2	-	TRBV20-1	CSLDPAGGEQYF	TGCAGTCTGGACCCAGCGGGAGGCGAGCAGTACTTC
TRBJ1-5	-	many	TRBV4-3	CASSQGRASNQPQHF	TGCGCCAGCAGCCAAGGCAGGGCGAGCAATCAGCCCCAGCATTTT
TRBJ1-1	-	-	TRBV2	CASRYNGGTQAFF	TGTGCCAGCAGATATAACGGAGGGACTCAAGCTTTCTTT
TRBJ2-3	TRBD2	-	TRBV2	CASSGGNTDTQYF	TGTGCCTCCAGCGGGGGAAACACAGATACGCAGTATTTT
TRBJ2-1	-	-	TRBV4-1	CASSQEVAGASSYNEQFF	TGCGCCAGCAGCCAAGAAGTGGCGGGGGCCAGCTCCTACAATGAGCAGTTCTTC
TRBJ1-2	-	few	TRBV10-3	CAIQEAPNYGYTF	TGTGCCATCCAGGAAGCCCCTAACTATGGCTACACCTTC
TRBJ1-2	-	many	TRBV13	CASSLERGYTF	TGTGCCAGCAGCTTAGAGAGGGGCTACACCTTC
TRBJ2-7	-	many	TRBV6-1	CASSVRGPTYEQYF	TGTGCCAGCAGTGTGCGGGGGCCCACCTACGAGCAGTACTTC
TRBJ1-2	-	many	TRBV20-1	CSVPKQAGDGYTF	TGCAGTGTCCCGAAGCAGGCGGGGGATGGCTACACCTTC
TRBJ2-3	TRBD1	many	TRBV9	CASSPRTGQGADTQYF	TGTGCCAGCAGCCCCCGAACGGGACAGGGGGCAGATACGCAGTATTTT
TRBJ1-1	-	once	TRBV5-1	CASSSGYTEAFF	TGCGCCAGCAGCTCGGGGTACACTGAAGCTTTCTTT
TRBJ1-2	-	few	TRBV20-1	CSAAVGGWGGYTF	TGCAGTGCGGCCGTAGGGGGTTGGGGTGGCTACACCTTC